This T cell receptor (beta chain) was captured by sequencing in a study of cytomegalovirus exposure and HLA in healthy donors. Study-level background: Genotyping showed 70% to 90% of 350 to 400 donors falling in the Caucasian-associated ancestry cluster. Study-level points and caveats: Within the data, a cluster of highly shared sequence variants was likely a sequencing artifact.

In regard to this clone: No antigen is known for it. Other DNA sequences in the sample encode the same CDR3.

Vbeta (60) and Jbeta (13) primers were used in the PCR. Only in-frame clones appear in the TCRdb table, and some are missing; sequencing was by immunoSEQ multiplex PCR. The sample yields about 140,000 clones, around 82% seen once. The CDR3 has 14 residues. The germline gives CDR1 MNHEY, CDR2 SMNVEV (reference sequence). V shed 5 bases and J shed 0 bases, with 8 bases lying between them. The sequence came from a man aged 50-60 years in good health and CMV-seronegative. This chain joins TRBV27 and TRBJ2-1; D not resolved. The sequenced sample consisted of PBMCs. The CDR3, as DNA: TGTGCCAGCAGTCCGACTGGCTCCTACAATGAGCAGTTCTTC. Its protein is CASSPTGSYNEQFF.